A selection of T cell receptor beta chains follows, all from one sample in a study of shared clonotypes between healthy human individuals. Only in-frame clones appear in the TCRdb table, and some are missing; sequencing was by immunoSEQ multiplex PCR. The table records over 2,000,000 clones, over 85% of them present only once. Material: naive CD8+ T cells from PBMCs. These receptors were obtained from a man aged 18-30 years in good health. Some clones in this sample may be carry-over from other donors' samples. Both conserved end residues are part of each CDR3. D genes are given only for firm matches. The size of a clone is reported for some rows only, either as once, few or many, or as a class for expanded clones.

v_gene: TRBV10-1
d_gene: .
j_gene: TRBJ1-1
abundance: .
CDR3aa: CASSESGTVTEAFF
CDR3nt: TGCGCCAGCAGTGAGTCGGGGACGGTCACTGAAGCTTTCTTT

v_gene: TRBV30
d_gene: .
j_gene: TRBJ1-2
abundance: .
CDR3aa: CAWSVGRSNYGYTF
CDR3nt: TGTGCCTGGAGTGTCGGCAGGTCTAACTATGGCTACACCTTC

v_gene: TRBV29-1
d_gene: TRBD2
j_gene: TRBJ2-3
abundance: .
CDR3aa: CSAGTSGRIRTDTQYF
CDR3nt: TGCAGCGCGGGGACTAGCGGGAGAATTAGAACAGATACGCAGTATTTT

v_gene: TRBV6-5
d_gene: TRBD1
j_gene: TRBJ1-1
abundance: .
CDR3aa: CASSTGEGVTEAFF
CDR3nt: TGTGCCAGCAGTACAGGGGAAGGAGTCACTGAAGCTTTCTTT

v_gene: TRBV5-8
d_gene: .
j_gene: TRBJ2-7
abundance: .
CDR3aa: CASLWMQYF
CDR3nt: TGTGCCAGCCTTTGGATGCAGTACTTC

v_gene: TRBV11-2
d_gene: TRBD2
j_gene: TRBJ2-1
abundance: .
CDR3aa: CASSRGLGRHNEQFF
CDR3nt: TGTGCCAGCAGCCGGGGACTAGGACGCCACAATGAGCAGTTCTTC

v_gene: TRBV2
d_gene: TRBD1
j_gene: TRBJ1-2
abundance: .
CDR3aa: CASLTGSSYGYTF
CDR3nt: TGTGCCAGCCTGACAGGGTCTAGCTATGGCTACACCTTC

v_gene: TRBV29-1
d_gene: .
j_gene: TRBJ2-7
abundance: .
CDR3aa: CSVVQAYEQYF
CDR3nt: TGCAGCGTTGTACAGGCCTACGAGCAGTACTTC

v_gene: TRBV27
d_gene: .
j_gene: TRBJ1-1
abundance: .
CDR3aa: CASSFRQGWGTEAFF
CDR3nt: TGTGCCAGCAGTTTCCGCCAGGGTTGGGGCACTGAAGCTTTCTTT

v_gene: TRBV9
d_gene: TRBD2
j_gene: TRBJ2-7
abundance: few
CDR3aa: CASSGGLADSYEQYF
CDR3nt: TGTGCCAGCAGCGGGGGACTAGCGGACTCCTACGAGCAGTACTTC